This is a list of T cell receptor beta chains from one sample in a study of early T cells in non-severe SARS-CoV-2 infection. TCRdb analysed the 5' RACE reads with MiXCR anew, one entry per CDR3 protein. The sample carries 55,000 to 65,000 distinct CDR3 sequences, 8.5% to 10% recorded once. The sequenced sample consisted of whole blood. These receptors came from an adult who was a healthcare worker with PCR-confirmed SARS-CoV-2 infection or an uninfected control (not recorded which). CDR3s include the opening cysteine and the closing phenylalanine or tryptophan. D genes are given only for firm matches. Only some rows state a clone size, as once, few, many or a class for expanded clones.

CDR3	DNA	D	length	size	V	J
CSAPLRDLNTEAFF	TGCAGCGCCCCCCTCAGGGATTTGAACACTGAAGCTTTCTTT	.	14	.	TRBV29-1	TRBJ1-1
CASSQDRDRGSRTQYF	TGTGCCAGCAGCCAAGATAGGGACAGGGGTTCGAGGACCCAGTACTTC	TRBD1	16	.	TRBV3-1	TRBJ2-5
CSVERGWEGDTQYF	TGCAGCGTTGAAAGAGGGTGGGAAGGAGATACGCAGTATTTT	.	14	many	TRBV29-1	TRBJ2-3
CASRIGRLAGAYEQYF	TGTGCCAGCAGGATAGGGCGGCTAGCGGGGGCTTACGAGCAGTACTTC	TRBD2	16	many	TRBV6-5	TRBJ2-7
CASSQEPASRSNTEAFF	TGTGCCAGCAGCCAAGAGCCAGCATCAAGGTCCAACACTGAAGCTTTCTTT	.	17	many	TRBV3-1	TRBJ1-1
CATSDSGATNEKLFF	TGTGCCACCAGTGATTCAGGGGCAACTAATGAAAAACTGTTTTTT	.	15	.	TRBV24-1	TRBJ1-4
CASSLAARDYGYTF	TGTGCCAGCAGCTTGGCGGCCAGAGACTATGGCTACACCTTC	.	14	many	TRBV7-8	TRBJ1-2
CASRIGQGEFNEQFF	TGTGCCAGCAGGATAGGACAGGGGGAGTTCAATGAGCAGTTCTTC	TRBD1	15	many	TRBV7-9	TRBJ2-1
CASSLGDRDNQPQHF	TGTGCCAGCAGCTTGGGGGACAGGGACAATCAGCCCCAGCATTTT	TRBD1	15	many	TRBV7-2	TRBJ1-5
CASSKKSTGTSGRDEQFF	TGTGCCAGCAGCAAAAAATCCACCGGGACTAGCGGGAGGGATGAGCAGTTCTTC	.	18	many	TRBV21-1	TRBJ2-1
CASREDGHYGYTF	TGTGCCAGCAGAGAGGACGGACACTATGGCTACACCTTC	.	13	few	TRBV7-9	TRBJ1-2